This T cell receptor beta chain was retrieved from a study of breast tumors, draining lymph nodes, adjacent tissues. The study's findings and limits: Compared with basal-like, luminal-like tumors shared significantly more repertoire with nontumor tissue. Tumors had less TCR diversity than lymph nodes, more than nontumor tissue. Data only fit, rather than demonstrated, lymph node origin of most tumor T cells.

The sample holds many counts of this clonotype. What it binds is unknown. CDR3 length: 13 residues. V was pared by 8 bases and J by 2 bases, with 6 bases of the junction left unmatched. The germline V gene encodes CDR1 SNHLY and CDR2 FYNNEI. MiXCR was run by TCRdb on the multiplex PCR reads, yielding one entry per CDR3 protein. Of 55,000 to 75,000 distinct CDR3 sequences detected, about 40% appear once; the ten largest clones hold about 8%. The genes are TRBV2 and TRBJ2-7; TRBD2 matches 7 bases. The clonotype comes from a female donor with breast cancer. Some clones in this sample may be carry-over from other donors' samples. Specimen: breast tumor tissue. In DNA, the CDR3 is TGTGCCAGCCGACTAGCTGGAACCTACGAGCAGTACTTC. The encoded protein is CASRLAGTYEQYF. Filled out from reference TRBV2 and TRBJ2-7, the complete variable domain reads EPEVTQTPSHQVTQMGQEVILRCVPISNHLYFYWYRQILGQKVEFLVSFYNNEISEKSEIFDDQFSVERPDGSNFTLKIRSTKLEDSAMYFCASRLAGTYEQYFGPGTRLTVT.